One and the same sample provided the 10 T cell receptor beta chains below, sequenced in a study of technical replicates of blood from a few donors. Libraries were prepared by immunoSEQ multiplex PCR; TCRdb keeps only in-frame clonotypes and omits some of them. This sample has 7,500 or so clones, with 90% to 97% found just once. Sequencing input: PBMCs. The receptors derive from a human donor in good health.

The chain employs TRBV6-5 and TRBJ1-2; 8 bases match TRBD1. With V trimmed by 2 bases and J by 5 bases, 10 bases remained unmatched. This CDR3 has 16 amino acids. Germline V gene data show CDR1 as MNHEY and CDR2 as SVGAGI. CDR3 region: CASSYVRTGGGYGYTF. CDR3 nucleotides: TGTGCCAGCAGTTACGTGAGAACAGGGGGTGGATATGGCTACACCTTC.

This sequence joins TRBV28 and TRBJ1-4; the D is unclear. Germline CDR1 MDHEN, CDR2 SYDVKM. V lost 5 bases, J lost 3 bases, and 10 bases lay in between. The CDR3 has 14 amino acids. CDR3: CASSIAGANEKLFF. The CDR3 DNA follows: TGTGCCAGCAGTATTGCCGGGGCTAATGAAAAACTGTTTTTT.

The V and J genes are TRBV30 and TRBJ2-3; weak D call: TRBD2 (6 bases). V was shortened by 1 base and J by 1 base, with 9 bases between the two germline ends. The CDR3 is made up of 14 amino acids. The germline gives CDR1 GTSNPN, CDR2 SVGIG (reference sequence). CDR3 sequence: CAWSARGGTDTQYF. The CDR3 coding sequence is TGTGCCTGGAGTGCGCGCGGGGGCACAGATACGCAGTATTTT.

This chain joins TRBV11-2 and TRBJ2-3; D gene ambiguous. Trimming removed 3 bases from V and 0 bases from J, with 4 bases in between. Germline V lookup: CDR1 SGHAT, CDR2 FQNNGV. The CDR3 has 13 residues. CDR3 coding DNA: TGTGCCAGCAGCTTCCTGAGCACAGATACGCAGTATTTT. Amino acid sequence: CASSFLSTDTQYF.

J is TRBJ2-1 and V is TRBV27; TRBD2 aligns across 10 bases. The CDR3 runs 16 residues. Germline V lookup: CDR1 MNHEY, CDR2 SMNVEV (reference sequence). V was pared by 2 bases and J by 1 base, with 2 bases of the junction left unmatched. CDR3 amino acids: CASSLPAGGSYNEQFF. CDR3 bases: TGTGCCAGCAGTTTACCAGCGGGAGGGTCCTACAATGAGCAGTTCTTC.

J is TRBJ1-1 and V is TRBV19; TRBD1 matches at 8 bases. CDR1 LNHDA and CDR2 SQIVND come from the germline V gene (reference sequence). This CDR3 has 17 amino acids. The V segment lost 3 bases and the J segment 1 base; nucleotides outside the gene matches: 10. In nucleotides, the CDR3 is TGTGCCAGTAGTATTGGGGGGGCAGGGGGCGAGAACACTGAAGCTTTCTTT. Its translation: CASSIGGAGGENTEAFF.

V and J are TRBV2 and TRBJ2-1; D is ambiguous. Germline CDR1 is SNHLY and CDR2 is FYNNEI. Trimming cost V 3 bases and J 0 bases, with 15 bases left between them. The CDR3 totals 17 residues. CDR3 region: CASSDPVRASSYNEQFF. For the CDR3, the DNA is TGTGCCAGCAGTGACCCAGTGAGAGCGAGCTCCTACAATGAGCAGTTCTTC.

The chain links TRBV7-9 to TRBJ2-5; 12 nucleotides match TRBD1. CDR1 SEHNR and CDR2 FQNEAQ come from the germline V gene (reference sequence). V shed 5 bases and J 5 bases; nucleotides not matched to a gene: 15. This CDR3 is 18 amino acids long. Here the CDR3 reads CASSLPPSGTGGFETQYF. CDR3 bases: TGTGCCAGCAGCCTCCCCCCTAGTGGGACAGGGGGCTTCGAGACCCAGTACTTC.

This chain joins TRBV27 and TRBJ1-1, with 9 bases matching TRBD1. The CDR3 sequence is 13 residues long. CDR1 and CDR2 from the germline V gene are MNHEY and SMNVEV (reference sequence). V lost 6 bases and J lost 4; bases outside the gene matches: 3. Written as DNA, the CDR3 is TGTGCCAGCAGGTTACAGGGGGCCACTGAAGCTTTCTTT. Its protein is CASRLQGATEAFF.

The chain combines TRBV29-1 with TRBJ2-5; tentatively, D is TRBD2 (6 bases). V dropped 5 bases and J dropped 5 bases, with 15 bases sitting between them. Germline lookup yields CDR1 SQVTM and CDR2 ANQGSEA. The CDR3 spans 13 residues. CDR3 nucleotide sequence: TGCAGCGTTCTTCGCGGGGTTGGGGAGACCCAGTACTTC. This sequence encodes CSVLRGVGETQYF.